This record concerns one T cell receptor beta chain sequence. The data originate from a study of cytomegalovirus exposure and HLA in healthy donors. The PCR had 60 Vbeta and 13 Jbeta primers. Clones were sequenced by immunoSEQ multiplex PCR, and TCRdb holds only the in-frame ones, with some missing. Recorded for this sample: roughly 51,000 clones. The trim removed 0 bases at V and 0 bases at J, leaving 3 bases unmatched. The CDR3 extends over 16 amino acids. Germline V lookup: CDR1 SGDLS, CDR2 YYNGEE. This chain joins TRBV9 and TRBJ1-2; 9 positions match TRBD1. This clonotype originated in a woman in her forties in good health and CMV-seronegative. The sequenced sample consisted of PBMCs. The CDR3: CASSVGGQGANYGYTF. The DNA for the CDR3 is TGTGCCAGCAGCGTAGGGGGACAGGGAGCTAACTATGGCTACACCTTC.